These T cell receptor beta chains were read from a single sample in a study of beta chain features in type 1 diabetes. TCRdb's table, derived via immunoSEQ multiplex PCR, lists solely in-frame clones and lacks some. The sample has hundreds of thousands of clones; approximately 9.9% are singletons. Sequencing input: naive CD4+ T cells from blood. All receptors derive from a woman in her 30s in good health. Each CDR3 is given with its conserved first and last residue.

v_call	j_call	cdr3_aa
TRBV28	TRBJ2-3	CASSSWTSGTTDTQYF
TRBV9	TRBJ2-5	CASSAGLAYETQYF
TRBV6-5	TRBJ2-7	CASSYSSRQYF
TRBV7-9	TRBJ2-5	CASSIDGTVDMETQYF
TRBV1	TRBJ2-5	CTSSQTSGRVYQETQYF
TRBV2	TRBJ1-1	CASSANRGMNTEAFF
TRBV4-3	TRBJ2-3	CASSQEASSDTQYF
TRBV28	TRBJ2-6	CASSLRRLATGANVLTF
TRBV4-3	TRBJ1-2	CASSQATPPPGGGGYGYTF
TRBV2	TRBJ2-5	CASSLGTGGGQETQYF
TRBV7-8	TRBJ1-5	CASSLADRAWGNQPQHF
TRBV9	TRBJ2-5	CASSGPGQGALWETQYF
TRBV18	TRBJ1-2	CASSPGRQPSGYTF
TRBV28	TRBJ2-7	CASSTGGYEQYF
TRBV29-1	TRBJ1-2	CSVGTGDGYTF
TRBV9	TRBJ2-2	CASSVMGTGITGELFF
TRBV7-2	TRBJ2-1	CASSLVAGTPVYNEQFF
TRBV4-2	TRBJ2-1	CASSQTHSGRWHEQFF
TRBV5-6	TRBJ1-1	CASSFSSGTEAFF
TRBV27	TRBJ2-7	CASSLPSGRPYEQYF
TRBV30	TRBJ1-2	CAWSGNRGSVGYTF
TRBV7-9	TRBJ1-3	CASSAETVSGNTIYF
TRBV9	TRBJ2-1	CASSGTSRSYNEQFF
TRBV23-1	TRBJ2-1	CASSQSPGQKFNEQFF
TRBV30	TRBJ2-2	CAWIAGGWNTGELFF
TRBV25-1	TRBJ1-1	CASSESDRTNTEAFF
TRBV7-3	TRBJ2-1	CASSGGLAGAYNEQFF
TRBV4-3	TRBJ2-5	CASSQDRGLAQETQYF
TRBV18	TRBJ1-2	CASSDAGQGIGYTF
TRBV7-3	TRBJ2-3	CASSFGGPFDTQYF
TRBV7-9	TRBJ1-5	CASSLDRSNQPQHF
TRBV7-3	TRBJ2-3	CASSPISGGTDTQYF
TRBV7-9	TRBJ1-2	CASSPSGTGSYGYTF
TRBV7-3	TRBJ1-1	CASSSGGGTEAFF
TRBV7-6	TRBJ2-3	CASSLYSGLAGSDTQYF
TRBV5-4	TRBJ2-5	CASGTSAQETQYF
TRBV18	TRBJ1-2	CASSVLGQGYTF
TRBV30	TRBJ2-1	CAWSVGLLAGGENEQFF
TRBV6-5	TRBJ2-7	CASTPTSGSYEQYF
TRBV27	TRBJ2-3	CASSRSTDTQYF
TRBV15	TRBJ2-7	CATSRDLGGWAEQYF
TRBV6-1	TRBJ2-1	CASRDLARNEQFF
TRBV5-6	TRBJ1-2	CASSPSHATGYTF
TRBV18	TRBJ2-7	CASSPGTASSYEQYF
TRBV7-2	TRBJ1-2	CASSPTSGTNYGYTF
TRBV5-1	TRBJ1-1	CASRSIGNTEAFF
TRBV7-9	TRBJ1-3	CASSSIASSGNTIYF
TRBV10-3	TRBJ2-2	CAISESKLAGGRITGELFF
TRBV20-1	TRBJ2-1	CSARSAEFF
TRBV2	TRBJ2-3	CASRGGTSGGGTQYF
TRBV5-1	TRBJ2-7	CASSLAGPYEQYF
TRBV7-9	TRBJ1-1	CVQQVSTEAFF